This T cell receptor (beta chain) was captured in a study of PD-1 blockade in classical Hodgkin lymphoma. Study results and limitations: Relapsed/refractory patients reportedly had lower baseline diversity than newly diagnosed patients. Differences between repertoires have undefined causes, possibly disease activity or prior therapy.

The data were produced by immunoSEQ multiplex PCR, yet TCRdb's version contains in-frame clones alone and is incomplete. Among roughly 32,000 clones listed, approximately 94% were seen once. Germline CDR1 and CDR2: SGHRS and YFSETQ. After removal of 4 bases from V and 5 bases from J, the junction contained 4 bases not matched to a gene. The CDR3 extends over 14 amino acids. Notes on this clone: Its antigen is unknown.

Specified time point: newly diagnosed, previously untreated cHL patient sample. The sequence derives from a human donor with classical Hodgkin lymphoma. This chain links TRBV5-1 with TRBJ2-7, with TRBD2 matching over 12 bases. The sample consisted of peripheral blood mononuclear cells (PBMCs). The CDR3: CASSRLAGDDEQYF. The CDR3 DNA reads TGCGCCAGCAGCCGACTAGCGGGAGATGACGAGCAGTACTTC.